This T cell receptor (beta chain) is from a study of T cell repertoires in ileal Crohn's disease. Whole-study context: Every patient was operated on for stricturing (approximately 60%) or penetrating (about 39%) complications. Biopsies of the neoterminal ileum at postoperative colonoscopy form M6 samples.

Time point here: neoterminal ileum biopsy at postoperative endoscopy, about 6 months after surgery. Adults with ileal or ileocolonic Crohn's disease and an indication for resection were eligible. Sequencing used immunoSEQ multiplex PCR; TCRdb keeps in-frame clones, though not all of them. The sample shows under 15,000 clones, approximately 85% of them seen only once. The TCR was taken from an adult with Crohn's disease. What was sequenced was ileal tissue.

The CDR3, as DNA: TGTGCCAGCAGCTTAGATAGCGGGCCCCAAGAGACCCAGTACTTC. Translation: CASSLDSGPQETQYF. The V call is TRBV11-2, the J call TRBJ2-5; 7 nucleotides line up with TRBD2. Germline CDR1 reads SGHAT; CDR2 reads FQNNGV. This CDR3 is built from 15 residues. Trimming removed 0 bases from V and 1 base from J; junction bases left unmatched: 2.